The next 2 T cell receptor beta chains were all read from a single sample in a study of Tregs in tolerant kidney transplant recipients. Clones were sequenced by immunoSEQ multiplex PCR, and TCRdb holds only the in-frame ones, with some missing. The sample has more than 70,000 clones, 75% to 95% seen once. Related graft donors supplied nonmyeloablative bone marrow transplants, and mixed chimerism was transient. Sequencing used CD4+ T cells from blood (PBMCs), obtained 24 months after the transplant. These receptors came from a human patient who received a combined kidney and bone marrow transplant. Some T cells may originate from the graft donor.

V gene TRBV5-1 combines with J gene TRBJ2-5; TRBD2 agrees at 7 bases. The J call may be wrong; the DNA end is better matched by TRBJ2-7. The germline CDR1 and CDR2 sequences are SGHRS and YFSETQ. The CDR3 has 12 amino acids. CDR3 nucleotides: TGCGCCAGCAGGGCTAGCGGCTACGAGCAGTACTTC. This encodes CASRASGYEQYF.

This sequence joins TRBV11-1 and TRBJ2-7, with 9 bases fitting TRBD1. This CDR3 spans 16 amino acids. Unmatched junction bases numbered 7, after V lost 3 bases and J lost 1 base. From germline, CDR1 is SGHAT and CDR2 FQDESV (reference sequence). The CDR3 sequence is CASSFRDRALSYEQYF. CDR3 bases: TGTGCCAGCAGCTTCCGGGACAGGGCTTTATCCTACGAGCAGTACTTC.